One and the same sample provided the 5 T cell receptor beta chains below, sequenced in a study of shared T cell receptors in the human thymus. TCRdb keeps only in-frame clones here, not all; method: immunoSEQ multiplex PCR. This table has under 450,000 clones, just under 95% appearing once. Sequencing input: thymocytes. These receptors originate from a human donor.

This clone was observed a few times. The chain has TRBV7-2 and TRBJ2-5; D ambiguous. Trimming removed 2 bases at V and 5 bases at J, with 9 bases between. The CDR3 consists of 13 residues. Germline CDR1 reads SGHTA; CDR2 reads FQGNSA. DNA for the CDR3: TGTGCCAGCAGCTTAAGGATTGGGGAGACCCAGTACTTC. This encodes CASSLRIGETQYF.

CDR3 nucleotide sequence: TGTGCCAGCAGTACCCGGGGTTGTAACTACGAGCAGTACTTC. Protein product: CASSTRGCNYEQYF. This chain joins TRBV28 and TRBJ2-7; tentative D call: TRBD2 (5 bases). The V end lost 5 bases, the J end lost 3 bases, and 14 bases lay between the germline ends. Germline loops: CDR1 MDHEN, CDR2 SYDVKM. The CDR3 contains 14 residues.

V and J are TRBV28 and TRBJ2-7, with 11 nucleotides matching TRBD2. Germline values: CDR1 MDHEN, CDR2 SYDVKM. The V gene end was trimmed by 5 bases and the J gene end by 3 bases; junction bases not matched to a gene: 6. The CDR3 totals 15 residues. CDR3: CASSLRTSGFYEQYF. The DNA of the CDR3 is TGTGCCAGCAGTCTCCGGACTAGCGGGTTCTACGAGCAGTACTTC. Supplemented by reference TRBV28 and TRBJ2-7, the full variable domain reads DVKVTQSSRYLVKRTGEKVFLECVQDMDHENMFWYRQDPGLGLRLIYFSYDVKMKEKGDIPEGYSVSREKKERFSLILESASTNQTSMYLCASSLRTSGFYEQYFGPGTRLTVT.

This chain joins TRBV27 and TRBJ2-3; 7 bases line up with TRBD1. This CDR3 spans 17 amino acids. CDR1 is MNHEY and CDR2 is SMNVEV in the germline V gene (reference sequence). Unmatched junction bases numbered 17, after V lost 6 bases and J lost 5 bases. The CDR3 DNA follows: TGTGCCAGCAGCCCAGAGTGGAGGACAGGCCTGTTAGATACGCAGTATTTT. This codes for CASSPEWRTGLLDTQYF.

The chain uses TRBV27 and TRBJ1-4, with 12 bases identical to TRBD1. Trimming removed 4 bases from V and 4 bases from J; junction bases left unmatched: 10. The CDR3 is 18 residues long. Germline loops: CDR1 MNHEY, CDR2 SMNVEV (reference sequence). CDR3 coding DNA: TGTGCCAGCAGTTCCTCCGGGACAGGGGGCGACTTTAATGAAAAACTGTTTTTT. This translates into CASSSSGTGGDFNEKLFF.